This is a list of T cell receptor beta chains from one sample in a study of T cell changes during pregnancy in multiple sclerosis. Clones were sequenced by immunoSEQ multiplex PCR, and TCRdb holds only the in-frame ones, with some missing. The sample has around 57,000 clones, around 91% seen once. The sequenced sample was peripheral blood, obtained in the third trimester of pregnancy. Receptors originate from a female donor in good health, enrolled as a control in a pregnancy study. Both conserved end residues are part of each CDR3. D genes are given only for firm matches. For some rows the clone size is stated as once, few or many, or as a class when expanded; others skip it.

D gene: TRBD1; V gene: TRBV19; J gene: TRBJ1-5; clone size: .; CDR3 DNA: TGTGCCAGTCACCAACAGGGGGTACGCGATCAGCCCCAGCATTTT; CDR3 protein: CASHQQGVRDQPQHF
D gene: .; V gene: TRBV6-1; J gene: TRBJ2-7; clone size: .; CDR3 DNA: TGTGCCAGCAGGGGCGGGGTCTCCGAGCAGTACTTC; CDR3 protein: CASRGGVSEQYF
D gene: .; V gene: TRBV20-1; J gene: TRBJ1-1; clone size: few; CDR3 DNA: TGCAGTGCTAGAGGAGTCACTGAAGCTTTCTTT; CDR3 protein: CSARGVTEAFF
D gene: .; V gene: TRBV10-2; J gene: TRBJ1-5; clone size: once; CDR3 DNA: TGCGCCAGCAGTGAGTTGGCGGGGGGCAATCAGCCCCAGCATTTT; CDR3 protein: CASSELAGGNQPQHF
D gene: .; V gene: TRBV21-1; J gene: TRBJ1-5; clone size: .; CDR3 DNA: TGTGCCAGCAGCTCAACCCCCTTTTTGACAGGGGATCAGCCCCAGCATTTT; CDR3 protein: CASSSTPFLTGDQPQHF
D gene: .; V gene: TRBV13; J gene: TRBJ2-3; clone size: .; CDR3 DNA: TGTGCCAGCAGCATAAGCACAGATACGCAGTATTTT; CDR3 protein: CASSISTDTQYF
D gene: TRBD1; V gene: TRBV7-9; J gene: TRBJ1-1; clone size: .; CDR3 DNA: TGTGCCAGCAGCCATTCGGAGGACAGGGATCCTTTCTTT; CDR3 protein: CASSHSEDRDPFF
D gene: .; V gene: TRBV19; J gene: TRBJ1-2; clone size: .; CDR3 DNA: TGTGCCAGTAGTAGCGGTGATTATGGCTACACCTTC; CDR3 protein: CASSSGDYGYTF
D gene: .; V gene: TRBV5-6; J gene: TRBJ1-5; clone size: .; CDR3 DNA: TGTGCCAGCAGCCTGGCTCCCCGGGGGGCTGTCGATCAGCCCCAGCATTTT; CDR3 protein: CASSLAPRGAVDQPQHF
D gene: TRBD1; V gene: TRBV5-8; J gene: TRBJ1-2; clone size: .; CDR3 DNA: TGTGCCAGCAGCTTGTTTACAGGGGCAGAGGGCTACACCTTC; CDR3 protein: CASSLFTGAEGYTF
D gene: .; V gene: TRBV19; J gene: TRBJ2-2; clone size: .; CDR3 DNA: TGTGCCAGTAGTGCGTACCAGGGGAACACCGGGGAGCTGTTTTTT; CDR3 protein: CASSAYQGNTGELFF
D gene: TRBD2; V gene: TRBV6-6; J gene: TRBJ2-1; clone size: .; CDR3 DNA: TGTGCCAGCAGTTATCGAGGGAGGGCCGTTGAGCAGTTCTTC; CDR3 protein: CASSYRGRAVEQFF
D gene: TRBD1; V gene: TRBV11-2; J gene: TRBJ2-7; clone size: .; CDR3 DNA: TGTGCCAGCAGCTTAGCCGGGACAGGGCTATACGAGCAGTACTTC; CDR3 protein: CASSLAGTGLYEQYF
D gene: TRBD2; V gene: TRBV19; J gene: TRBJ2-1; clone size: .; CDR3 DNA: TGTGCCAGTAGTGCTACTAGCGAGTCCTACAATGAGCAGTTCTTC; CDR3 protein: CASSATSESYNEQFF
D gene: TRBD1; V gene: TRBV5-1; J gene: TRBJ1-3; clone size: .; CDR3 DNA: TGCGCCAGCGCTGAACAGGGGGCATCTGGAAACACCATATATTTT; CDR3 protein: CASAEQGASGNTIYF
D gene: .; V gene: TRBV29-1; J gene: TRBJ1-1; clone size: .; CDR3 DNA: TGCAGCGTGAGCTTAGGGGTGTACACTGAAGCTTTCTTT; CDR3 protein: CSVSLGVYTEAFF
D gene: .; V gene: TRBV18; J gene: TRBJ1-3; clone size: .; CDR3 DNA: TGTGCCAGCTCAGCAGTAGACAGCGACATTGGAAACACCATATATTTT; CDR3 protein: CASSAVDSDIGNTIYF
D gene: .; V gene: TRBV11-2; J gene: TRBJ2-7; clone size: .; CDR3 DNA: TGTGCCAGTGGGGCTAGGTTGTTATACGAGCAGTACTTC; CDR3 protein: CASGARLLYEQYF
D gene: .; V gene: TRBV18; J gene: TRBJ1-5; clone size: .; CDR3 DNA: TGTGCCAGCTCAACGGAAGGACAGTCTAGCAATCAGCCCCAGCATTTT; CDR3 protein: CASSTEGQSSNQPQHF
D gene: TRBD2; V gene: TRBV9; J gene: TRBJ2-5; clone size: .; CDR3 DNA: TGTGCCAGCAGCACGGGCGGGAGCTCATGGGAGACCCAGTACTTC; CDR3 protein: CASSTGGSSWETQYF
D gene: TRBD2; V gene: TRBV5-4; J gene: TRBJ2-5; clone size: .; CDR3 DNA: TGTGCCAGCTTCAACCCGGGACTAGCGGGGGGCAACCAAGAGACCCAGTACTTC; CDR3 protein: CASFNPGLAGGNQETQYF
D gene: .; V gene: TRBV5-1; J gene: TRBJ1-6; clone size: .; CDR3 DNA: TGCGCCAGCAGCTTGGCCGGGGATGGGAATTCACCCCTCCACTTT; CDR3 protein: CASSLAGDGNSPLHF
D gene: .; V gene: TRBV29-1; J gene: TRBJ1-5; clone size: .; CDR3 DNA: TGCAGCGTTGCTGGCGGGTTGGATCAGCCCCAGCATTTT; CDR3 protein: CSVAGGLDQPQHF
D gene: TRBD1; V gene: TRBV20-1; J gene: TRBJ1-1; clone size: few; CDR3 DNA: TGCAGTGCTAGCAGGGGGACTGAAGCTTTCTTT; CDR3 protein: CSASRGTEAFF
D gene: TRBD1; V gene: TRBV11-2; J gene: TRBJ2-1; clone size: .; CDR3 DNA: TGTGCCAGCAGCAGGGACAGGGGATCCTACAATGAGCAGTTCTTC; CDR3 protein: CASSRDRGSYNEQFF
D gene: TRBD2; V gene: TRBV7-9; J gene: TRBJ2-5; clone size: .; CDR3 DNA: TGTGCCAGCAGCTCCCAAAGACTAGCGGGAGCGGGGGAGACCCAGTACTTC; CDR3 protein: CASSSQRLAGAGETQYF
D gene: TRBD1; V gene: TRBV9; J gene: TRBJ2-1; clone size: .; CDR3 DNA: TGTGCCAGCAGCCCCTCGGGACAGGGGTACGAGCAGTTCTTC; CDR3 protein: CASSPSGQGYEQFF
D gene: TRBD1; V gene: TRBV30; J gene: TRBJ1-4; clone size: .; CDR3 DNA: TGTGCCTGGAGTCCAAGGGGACAGGGGGTTCCAACTAATGAAAAACTGTTTTTT; CDR3 protein: CAWSPRGQGVPTNEKLFF
D gene: .; V gene: TRBV19; J gene: TRBJ1-1; clone size: .; CDR3 DNA: TGTGCCAGTACTCGCCGGGGCCGGGGGTGGACTGAAGCTTTCTTT; CDR3 protein: CASTRRGRGWTEAFF
D gene: .; V gene: TRBV6-1; J gene: TRBJ1-1; clone size: .; CDR3 DNA: TGTGCCAGCACCCCGGGACAACGAACTGAAGCTTTCTTT; CDR3 protein: CASTPGQRTEAFF
D gene: TRBD2; V gene: TRBV2; J gene: TRBJ2-1; clone size: few; CDR3 DNA: TGTGCCAGCAGTCGGTCTAGCGGTTACAATGAGCAGTTCTTC; CDR3 protein: CASSRSSGYNEQFF
D gene: .; V gene: TRBV2; J gene: TRBJ1-1; clone size: .; CDR3 DNA: TGTGCCAGCAGTGGACACCCGAACACTGAAGCTTTCTTT; CDR3 protein: CASSGHPNTEAFF
D gene: TRBD2; V gene: TRBV10-3; J gene: TRBJ2-1; clone size: .; CDR3 DNA: TGTGCCATCAGCCGGGACTACTACAATGAGCAGTTCTTC; CDR3 protein: CAISRDYYNEQFF
D gene: .; V gene: TRBV30; J gene: TRBJ1-2; clone size: once; CDR3 DNA: TGTGCCAGCGACGGCTATGGCTACACCTTC; CDR3 protein: CASDGYGYTF
D gene: TRBD1; V gene: TRBV5-4; J gene: TRBJ2-2; clone size: .; CDR3 DNA: TGTGCCAGCAGCTCGGGGACAGGGCCCGGGGAGCTGTTTTTT; CDR3 protein: CASSSGTGPGELFF
D gene: TRBD1; V gene: TRBV6-5; J gene: TRBJ1-2; clone size: .; CDR3 DNA: TGTGCCAGCAGTTTACAGGGGGCTCCTAACTATGGCTACACCTTC; CDR3 protein: CASSLQGAPNYGYTF
D gene: TRBD1; V gene: TRBV28; J gene: TRBJ2-2; clone size: .; CDR3 DNA: TGTGCCAGCAGCCCACCTCGACAGGGGGTGGTTACCGGGGAGCTGTTTTTT; CDR3 protein: CASSPPRQGVVTGELFF
D gene: .; V gene: TRBV29-1; J gene: TRBJ2-2; clone size: .; CDR3 DNA: TGCAGCGTGGAAACAGCGAACACCGGGGAGCTGTTTTTT; CDR3 protein: CSVETANTGELFF
D gene: .; V gene: TRBV27; J gene: TRBJ2-2; clone size: .; CDR3 DNA: TGTGCCAGCAGTTTATTCGCTTCCCTAACTTCAAAAACCGGGGAGCTGTTTTTT; CDR3 protein: CASSLFASLTSKTGELFF
D gene: .; V gene: TRBV6-5; J gene: TRBJ1-1; clone size: .; CDR3 DNA: TGTGCCAGCAGTTACTCGTCGGGGGGAAGAGCTTTCTTT; CDR3 protein: CASSYSSGGRAFF
D gene: .; V gene: TRBV5-1; J gene: TRBJ2-1; clone size: .; CDR3 DNA: TGCGCCAGCAGTTCATCCGGGACAACCTACAATGAGCAGTTCTTC; CDR3 protein: CASSSSGTTYNEQFF
D gene: TRBD1; V gene: TRBV27; J gene: TRBJ2-1; clone size: .; CDR3 DNA: TGTGCCAGCAGTTTATGGGGACAGGGACACTCCTACAATGAGCAGTTCTTC; CDR3 protein: CASSLWGQGHSYNEQFF
D gene: TRBD1; V gene: TRBV13; J gene: TRBJ2-5; clone size: few; CDR3 DNA: TGTGCCAGCAGCTTAGGCCGGACAGGGGCTGCAGAGACCCAGTACTTC; CDR3 protein: CASSLGRTGAAETQYF
D gene: TRBD1; V gene: TRBV5-4; J gene: TRBJ1-1; clone size: few; CDR3 DNA: TGTGCCAGCAGCAGCGGGGGACAGGGGTTAGTTGAAGCTTTCTTT; CDR3 protein: CASSSGGQGLVEAFF
D gene: TRBD1; V gene: TRBV19; J gene: TRBJ1-2; clone size: .; CDR3 DNA: TGTGCCAGTCGGACAGGGGGCTACTATGGCTACACCTTC; CDR3 protein: CASRTGGYYGYTF
D gene: .; V gene: TRBV9; J gene: TRBJ2-6; clone size: once; CDR3 DNA: TGTGCCAGCAGCGTAGGCCAGGGGCTTAGCTCTGGGGCCAACGTCCTGACTTTC; CDR3 protein: CASSVGQGLSSGANVLTF
D gene: .; V gene: TRBV6-5; J gene: TRBJ1-1; clone size: .; CDR3 DNA: TGTGCCAGCAGTGGGGACACATACACTGAAGCTTTCTTT; CDR3 protein: CASSGDTYTEAFF
D gene: TRBD1; V gene: TRBV7-9; J gene: TRBJ2-1; clone size: .; CDR3 DNA: TGTGCCAGCAACATTCCGGGACAGGGCTACAATGAGCAGTTCTTC; CDR3 protein: CASNIPGQGYNEQFF
D gene: .; V gene: TRBV5-4; J gene: TRBJ2-5; clone size: .; CDR3 DNA: TGTGCCAGCAGCTTGGCCGGGGGAGAGACCCAGTACTTC; CDR3 protein: CASSLAGGETQYF
D gene: .; V gene: TRBV20-1; J gene: TRBJ1-1; clone size: .; CDR3 DNA: TGCAGTGCTGGACGGGGGACTGAAGCTTTCTTT; CDR3 protein: CSAGRGTEAFF
D gene: .; V gene: TRBV7-2; J gene: TRBJ1-1; clone size: .; CDR3 DNA: TGTGCCAGCACCGGCACGCCCGGGGCGGGAGGGACTGAAGCTTTCTTT; CDR3 protein: CASTGTPGAGGTEAFF
D gene: TRBD2; V gene: TRBV19; J gene: TRBJ2-1; clone size: .; CDR3 DNA: TGTGCCAGTAGTAAGGGACTAGCGGGGGGTCACTCCTACAATGAGCAGTTCTTC; CDR3 protein: CASSKGLAGGHSYNEQFF